This TCR beta chain was retrieved from a study of blood T cell repertoires in COVID-19. Looking at the study overall: Donors in the United States, Italy and Spain gave samples during acute or convalescent COVID-19. Sources were T cells, B-cell-depleted T cells, or PBMCs; the material itself was cDNA or gDNA.

How the authors handled the data: Reference gene primer amplification yielded estimated nucleated cell counts. Clones were read by immunoSEQ multiplex PCR, and TCRdb kept only the in-frame ones, dropping some. V and J calls and clone size are those listed in that table; D and trimming were worked out from the DNA. In the table there are approximately 240,000 clones, 70% to 85% of which are singletons. V lost 2 bases, J lost 8 bases, and 5 bases stayed unmatched. The CDR3 is made up of 13 amino acids. Germline V gene data show CDR1 as GTSNPN and CDR2 as SVGIG (reference sequence). J is TRBJ1-5 and V is TRBV30; 8 bases are a match to TRBD1. Material: peripheral blood. The source is a woman older than 75 with active or convalescent COVID-19. The CDR3 reads CAWSRQGREPQHF. Written as DNA, the CDR3 is TGTGCCTGGAGTCGACAGGGGAGGGAGCCCCAGCATTTT.